In this sample, the clone carrying this TCR beta chain turned up a few times. Its antigen is currently unknown. Germline V gene lookup returns CDR1 LNHDA and CDR2 SQIVND (reference sequence). This CDR3 has 15 residues. V dropped 5 bases and J dropped 6; count of bases not matched to a gene: 8. The sample originates from a study of T-cell reconstitution after alpha-beta-depleted transplantation in children. Broader study findings: By one year post-transplant, T-cell counts and diversity largely arose from T cells that were newly produced. Recipient T cells and thymic progenitors that survived gave rise to the high TCRbeta diversity observed at day 60 in some patients.

For TCRbeta, the library was prepared with unique molecular identifiers. TCRdb reanalysed the PCR reads using MiXCR and keeps one entry per CDR3 protein. The profile covers about 600,000 distinct CDR3 sequences, with about an eighth appearing a single time and about 2.2% taken by the ten largest. The chain combines TRBV19 with TRBJ2-1, with TRBD1 matching over 9 bases. The TCR comes from a male patient younger than 18 who had a stem cell transplant for acute myeloid leukemia, so the T cells may come from the graft donor. The specimen was PBMCs, mostly from graft donor cells, collected 360 days after TCRalphabeta/CD19-depleted stem cell transplant. This chain's CDR3 is CASSFTGTGLNEQFF. The CDR3 bases are TGTGCCAGTAGTTTCACCGGGACAGGGCTCAATGAGCAGTTCTTC.